This TCR beta chain came from a study of beta chain features in type 1 diabetes. Germline values: CDR1 MDHEN, CDR2 SYDVKM. There are 15 residues in the CDR3. With 6 bases clipped from V and 7 bases from J, the junction kept 10 bases outside the gene matches. To note about this clone: Antigen: not known.

Study-level points and caveats: Shortening that was moderate but significant affected the TCRB CDR3s of Type 1 diabetes patients in all four CD4+ subsets.

Expressed TCRB transcripts got sequenced, as all isolated RNA was reverse transcribed. Samples of naive, central memory and regulatory T cells yielded a mean of about 3.4 million reads. Profiling relied on immunoSEQ multiplex PCR, and the TCRdb table lists in-frame clones only, not all of them. This sample carries some 350,000 clones, over 9% of them seen once, and the ten largest clones take about 0.64%. This chain uses TRBV28 with TRBJ1-1; 11 positions match TRBD1. What was sequenced was central memory CD4+ T cells from blood. The source is a man aged 25 to 40 with type 1 diabetes. CDR3 in DNA: TGTGCCAGCAGCCCAGGGGGACAGGGGGGGAATGAAGCTTTCTTT. Translated, it gives CASSPGGQGGNEAFF.